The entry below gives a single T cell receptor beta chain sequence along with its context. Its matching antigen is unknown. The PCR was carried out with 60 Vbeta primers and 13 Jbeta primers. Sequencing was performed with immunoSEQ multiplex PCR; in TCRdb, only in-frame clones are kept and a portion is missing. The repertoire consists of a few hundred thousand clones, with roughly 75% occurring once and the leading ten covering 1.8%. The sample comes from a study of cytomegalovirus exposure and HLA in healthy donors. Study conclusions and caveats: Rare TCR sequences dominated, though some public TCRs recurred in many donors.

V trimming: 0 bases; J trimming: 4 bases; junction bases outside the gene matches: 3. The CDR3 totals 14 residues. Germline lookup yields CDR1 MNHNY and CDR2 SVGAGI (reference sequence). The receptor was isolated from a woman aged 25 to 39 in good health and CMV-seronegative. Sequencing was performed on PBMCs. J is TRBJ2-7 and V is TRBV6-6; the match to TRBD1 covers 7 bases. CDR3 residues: CASSYSRGPYEQYF. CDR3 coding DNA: TGTGCCAGCAGTTACTCTAGGGGGCCTTACGAGCAGTACTTC.